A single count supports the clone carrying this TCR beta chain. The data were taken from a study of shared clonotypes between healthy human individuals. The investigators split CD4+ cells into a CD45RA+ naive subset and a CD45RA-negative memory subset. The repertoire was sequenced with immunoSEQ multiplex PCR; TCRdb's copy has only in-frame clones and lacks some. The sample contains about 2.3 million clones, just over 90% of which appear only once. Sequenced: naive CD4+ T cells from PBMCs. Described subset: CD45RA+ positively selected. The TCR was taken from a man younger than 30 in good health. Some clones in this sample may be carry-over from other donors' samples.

This chain's CDR3 is CASSYLDKGPYEQYF. CDR3 in DNA: TGTGCCAGCAGTTACTTGGACAAGGGACCCTACGAGCAGTACTTC. The V call is TRBV6-5, the J call TRBJ2-7; D assignment may be TRBD1 or TRBD2 (5 bases each). The CDR3 runs to 15 residues. Trimming shortened V by 1 base and J by 2 bases, and 12 bases separated the two germline ends. The germline CDR1 and CDR2 sequences are MNHEY and SVGAGI.